This TCR beta chain was captured in a study of blood T cell repertoires in COVID-19. About the research overall: T cells, B-cell-depleted T cells, or PBMCs provided the cDNA or gDNA that served as material.

Sequenced by immunoSEQ multiplex PCR; TCRdb stores in-frame clones only, minus some. The table has approximately 97,000 clones, roughly nine tenths seen once. Seattle researchers signed up patients amid active infection and tracked them longitudinally. The germline gives CDR1 GTSNPN, CDR2 SVGIG (reference sequence). The CDR3 has 14 amino acids. Trimming stripped 0 bases from V and 3 bases from J, with 12 bases between. Source material: peripheral blood. The rearrangement joins TRBV30 to TRBJ2-7, with D perhaps matching TRBD1 (6 bases). This TCR was recovered from a woman in her forties or fifties with COVID-19, enrolled during active disease. The CDR3 DNA follows: TGTGCCTGGAGTGTAAGTGGACAGTTCTACGAGCAGTACTTC. Encoded protein: CAWSVSGQFYEQYF.